A single sample gave rise to the 23 T cell receptor beta chains below, sequenced in a study of monozygotic twins with cystic fibrosis. Produced via immunoSEQ multiplex PCR; TCRdb's table is partial and in-frame only. The profile covers more than 9,500 clones, with roughly 85% appearing a single time and more than 0.45% taken by the ten largest. Sequenced input: blood. These receptors were taken from a man between 18 and 29 years old with cystic fibrosis.

J is TRBJ1-4 and V is TRBV5-4; TRBD1 matches at 10 bases. The V and J ends lost 4 bases and 5 bases, in that order; junction bases with no gene match: 5. Germline V lookup: CDR1 SGHNT, CDR2 YYREEE (reference sequence). The CDR3 is 15 residues long. The CDR3 DNA reads as TGTGCCAGCAGCATGGGACAGGGGACAAATGAAAAACTGTTTTTT. This sequence encodes CASSMGQGTNEKLFF.

A word on this clone: A read error may account for a junction end that differs from germline. The chain has TRBV2 and TRBJ1-1; D perhaps matches TRBD1 (6 bases). There are 14 residues in the CDR3. Germline V CDR1 and CDR2: SNHLY, FYNNEI. CDR3 residues: CASSEGQYNTEAFF. In DNA, the CDR3 is TGTGCCAGCAGCGAAGGACAGTACAACACTGAAGCTTTCTTT. Full variable domain (rest looked up from reference TRBV2 and TRBJ1-1): EPEVTQTPSHQVTQMGQEVILRCVPISNHLYFYWYRQILGQKVEFLVSFYNNEISEKSEIFDDQFSVERPDGSNFTLKIRSTKLEDSAMYFCASSEGQYNTEAFFGQGTRLTVV.

The chain is built from TRBV10-3 and TRBJ2-1, with D maybe TRBD2 (7 bases). The CDR3 has 16 residues. Deletions cut 0 bases from V and 5 bases from J, with 14 bases between. CDR1 and CDR2 (germline): ENHRY, SYGVKD. CDR3 in amino acids: CAISESAVGGHNEQFF. In DNA, the CDR3 is TGTGCCATCAGTGAGTCTGCAGTCGGGGGGCACAATGAGCAGTTCTTC.

This chain links TRBV7-3 with TRBJ2-1; D call uncertain. Germline V gives CDR1 SGHTA, CDR2 FQGTGA. V shed 2 bases and J shed 6 bases, with 8 bases lying between them. The CDR3 has 13 residues. The CDR3: CASSLYFGNEQFF. DNA of the CDR3: TGTGCCAGCAGCTTATATTTTGGCAATGAGCAGTTCTTC.

This chain uses TRBV11-2 with TRBJ2-7, with a tentative D call TRBD1 (8 bases). CDR3 size: 15 residues. Germline values: CDR1 SGHAT, CDR2 FQNNGV. V was cut by 6 bases and J by 0 bases, with 15 bases left in between. Here the CDR3 DNA reads TGTGCCAGCAGTGCCACAGGGGGGGTCTCCTACGAGCAGTACTTC. Its protein product is CASSATGGVSYEQYF.

The chain links TRBV21-1 to TRBJ2-5; TRBD1, as called in the table, went unchecked against the DNA. TRBV21-1 constitutes a pseudogene. This CDR3 has 16 residues. CDR3 nucleotides: TGTGCCAGCAGCACCCGGGACAGCCGAGGGGGAGAGACCCAGTACTTC. This encodes CASSTRDSRGGETQYF.

CDR3 sequence reads: CASSLSDTQYF. As DNA, the CDR3 is TGTGCCAGCAGCTTGTCAGATACGCAGTATTTT. This chain links TRBV5-4 with TRBJ2-3; D is undetermined. Germline V gene data show CDR1 as SGHNT and CDR2 as YYREEE (reference sequence). The CDR3 covers 11 residues. The V gene lost 1 base and the J gene lost 4 bases, with 1 base spanning the gap. Supplemented by reference TRBV5-4 and TRBJ2-3, the full variable domain reads ETGVTQSPTHLIKTRGQQVTLRCSSQSGHNTVSWYQQALGQGPQFIFQYYREEENGRGNFPPRFSGLQFPNYSSELNVNALELDDSALYLCASSLSDTQYFGPGTRLTVL.

This chain links TRBV6-5 with TRBJ2-7, with TRBD2 identical over 12 bases. Trimming took 6 bases from V and 5 from J; bases not matched to a gene: 8. The CDR3 consists of 15 residues. Germline-derived CDR1 and CDR2 are MNHEY and SVGAGI. CDR3 nucleotide sequence: TGTGCCAGCAGGGGTCCGGGACTAGCGGGTCACGAGCAGTACTTC. Translated: CASRGPGLAGHEQYF.

The V gene is TRBV18, the J gene TRBJ2-5; 11 positions match TRBD2. Trimming removed 3 bases from V and 6 bases from J; junction bases left unmatched: 3. The V gene's germline CDR1 is KGHSH and CDR2 LQKENI. This CDR3 is 14 amino acids long. Here the CDR3 reads CASSPTSGRKTQYF. For the CDR3, the DNA is TGTGCCAGCTCACCCACTAGCGGGAGAAAGACCCAGTACTTC.

This clone was recorded once. The rearrangement links TRBV5-6 to TRBJ2-2; D gene uncertain. CDR3 size: 16 residues. Trimming left V 0 bases short and J 4 bases short, with 13 bases between. Germline CDR1 reads SGHDT; CDR2 reads YYEEEE. CDR3 protein: CASSLAGGPSTGELFF. In DNA form, the CDR3 reads TGTGCCAGCAGCTTGGCAGGTGGCCCGAGCACCGGGGAGCTGTTTTTT.

This clone was observed once. This rearrangement joins TRBV27 to TRBJ2-1; either TRBD1 or TRBD2 may fit D (6 bases each). The CDR3 extends over 13 amino acids. Trimming removed 3 bases at V and 9 bases at J, with 12 bases between. CDR1 and CDR2 (germline): MNHEY, SMNVEV (reference sequence). The DNA for the CDR3 is TGTGCCAGCAGTTTTGGGGGGCTGGCTGAGCAGTTCTTC. Amino acid sequence: CASSFGGLAEQFF.

The chain carries TRBV5-1 and TRBJ2-5, with D perhaps TRBD2 (5 bases). Germline V CDR1 and CDR2: SGHRS, YFSETQ. Trimming took off 5 bases at V and 0 bases at J, with 8 bases between the two ends. CDR3 length: 13 amino acids. CDR3: CASRGSHQETQYF. In DNA, the CDR3 is TGCGCCAGCAGGGGGAGCCACCAAGAGACCCAGTACTTC.

The rearrangement uses TRBV20-1 and TRBJ2-1; no reliable D call. In germline, CDR1 is DFQATT, CDR2 SNEGSKA (reference sequence). V was pared by 6 bases and J by 4 bases, with 7 bases between. CDR3 size: 11 residues. For the CDR3, the DNA is TGCAGTGCGACTGATTACAATGAGCAGTTCTTC. It specifies CSATDYNEQFF.

The rearrangement uses TRBV6-5 and TRBJ2-7; 9 bases match TRBD1. The germline V gene has CDR1 MNHEY and CDR2 SVGAGI. With V trimmed by 0 bases and J by 2 bases, 2 bases remained unmatched. The CDR3 is made up of 15 amino acids. The CDR3 bases are TGTGCCAGCAGTTACTCAGGGACAGGGCCCTACGAGCAGTACTTC. Protein: CASSYSGTGPYEQYF.

The chain has TRBV6-1 and TRBJ2-1; D gene unclear. V was pared by 2 bases and J by 8 bases, with 7 bases between. CDR3 length equals 12 residues. Per germline, CDR1 MNHNS and CDR2 SASEGT. CDR3 bases: TGTGCCAGCAGTGAATGGGCTTATGAGCAGTTCTTC. Translation gives CASSEWAYEQFF.

The J gene is TRBJ1-5, the V gene TRBV6-1; possible D gene TRBD1, 5 bases. CDR1 and CDR2 from the germline V gene are MNHNS and SASEGT. The CDR3 loop spans 14 amino acids. V was shortened by 1 base and J by 2 bases, with 6 bases between the two germline ends. The CDR3 protein is CASSEVGGNQPQHF. The CDR3 nucleotides read TGTGCCAGCAGTGAAGTAGGGGGCAATCAGCCCCAGCATTTT.

The chain combines TRBV29-1 with TRBJ2-2; 7 bases line up with TRBD1. CDR1 and CDR2 (germline): SQVTM, ANQGSEA. This CDR3 has 14 amino acids. V shed 5 bases and J 2 bases; nucleotides not matched to a gene: 5. Written as DNA, the CDR3 is TGCAGCGTTCCCGGGACAGTAAACACCGGGGAGCTGTTTTTT. This codes for CSVPGTVNTGELFF.

The rearrangement joins TRBV29-1 to TRBJ1-1, with 12 nucleotides matching TRBD1. The junction had 4 bases not matched to a gene; V was cut back by 4 bases and J by 4 bases. The CDR3 totals 14 residues. Germline V gives CDR1 SQVTM, CDR2 ANQGSEA. The CDR3 DNA is TGCAGCGTTGGAGGGACAGGGGGCATCACTGAAGCTTTCTTT. Its protein is CSVGGTGGITEAFF.

This clone was detected only a few times. CDR3 bases: TGTGCCAGCAGTTTTAGCCCAGACGTATCCTACGAGCAGTACTTC. Its protein product is CASSFSPDVSYEQYF. The chain joins TRBV28 to TRBJ2-7, with unresolved D. This CDR3 has 15 amino acids. V was trimmed by 3 bases and J by 1 base, leaving 13 bases between them. CDR1 is MDHEN, CDR2 SYDVKM, per germline.

This chain uses TRBV9 with TRBJ2-7, with D perhaps matching TRBD1 (6 bases). Trimming removed 0 bases at V and 1 base at J, with 8 bases between. The CDR3 spans 14 residues. Germline V gene sequence: CDR1 SGDLS, CDR2 YYNGEE. The CDR3 here is CASSVAGQSYEQYF. The CDR3 nucleotides read TGTGCCAGCAGCGTAGCCGGACAGTCCTACGAGCAGTACTTC.

This clone was seen more than once but under ten times. This chain links TRBV4-2 with TRBJ1-2; 8 bases align to TRBD1. CDR1 LGHNA and CDR2 YNFKEQ come from the germline V gene. Germline trimming cut 3 bases from V and 5 bases from J; bases unmatched to any gene: 8. CDR3 length equals 15 residues. The CDR3 here is CASSHEDRGTYGYTF. For the CDR3, the DNA is TGTGCCAGCAGCCACGAAGACAGGGGAACGTATGGCTACACCTTC.

J is TRBJ2-7 and V is TRBV30; D call uncertain. This CDR3 is 13 amino acids long. The V gene's germline CDR1 is GTSNPN and CDR2 SVGIG (reference sequence). The V gene lost 2 bases and the J gene lost 4 bases, with 12 bases spanning the gap. This chain's CDR3 is CAWSMMVRYEQYF. For the CDR3, the DNA is TGTGCCTGGAGTATGATGGTAAGGTACGAGCAGTACTTC.

This rearrangement joins TRBV29-1 to TRBJ2-1; weak D call: TRBD2 (7 bases). The V and J ends lost 4 bases and 1 base respectively, with 11 bases between them. The CDR3 spans 14 residues. Germline V lookup: CDR1 SQVTM, CDR2 ANQGSEA. CDR3 bases: TGCAGCGTTGGGGGAGGGGGGTCCTACAATGAGCAGTTCTTC. This encodes CSVGGGGSYNEQFF.